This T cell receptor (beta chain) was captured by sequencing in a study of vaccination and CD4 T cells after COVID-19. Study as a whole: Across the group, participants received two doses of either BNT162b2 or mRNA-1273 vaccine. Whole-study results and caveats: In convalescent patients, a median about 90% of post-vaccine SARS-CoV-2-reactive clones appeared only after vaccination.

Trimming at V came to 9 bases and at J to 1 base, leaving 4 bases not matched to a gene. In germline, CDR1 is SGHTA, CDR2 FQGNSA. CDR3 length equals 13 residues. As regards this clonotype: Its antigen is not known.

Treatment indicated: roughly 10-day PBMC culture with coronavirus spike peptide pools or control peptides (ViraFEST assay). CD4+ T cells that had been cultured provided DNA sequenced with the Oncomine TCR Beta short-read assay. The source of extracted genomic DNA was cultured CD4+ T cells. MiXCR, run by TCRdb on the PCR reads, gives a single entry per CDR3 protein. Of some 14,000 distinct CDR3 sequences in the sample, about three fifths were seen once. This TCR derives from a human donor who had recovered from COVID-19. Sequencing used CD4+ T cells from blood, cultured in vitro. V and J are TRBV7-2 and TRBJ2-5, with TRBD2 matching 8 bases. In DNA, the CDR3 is TGTGCCAGGATAGCGGGATTCCAAGAGACCCAGTACTTC. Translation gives CARIAGFQETQYF.